The T cell receptor (beta chain) described here comes from a study of somatic mutations in cytotoxic T cells in rheumatoid arthritis. Germline values: CDR1 MNHEY, CDR2 SMNVEV (reference sequence). The CDR3 covers 13 residues. With 8 bases removed from V and 7 bases from J, the gap between germline ends came to 15 bases. Study-level points and caveats: There were about an eighth of the 65 patients in whom the largest CD8+ clone exceeded 20% of CD8+ cells. Rheumatoid arthritis patients were compared with age-matched healthy controls, and their CD8+ T-cell clonality did not differ significantly.

A word on this clone: Its antigen is not identified.

Positive selection using magnetic beads isolated the CD4+ and CD8+ cells (purity was checked by flow cytometry). TCRdb's copy holds only in-frame clones and misses some; the assay was immunoSEQ multiplex PCR. The data contain more than 10,000 clones, about 70% of them singletons. The J gene is TRBJ1-5, the V gene TRBV27; no reliable D call. Sequencing was performed on CD8+ T cells sorted from blood. This TCR was sampled from a man aged 60-69 years in good health. The CDR3 nucleotides are TGTGCCAGCGGAAGAGCGGGGTTGCAGCCCCAGCATTTT. Translation: CASGRAGLQPQHF.